One T cell receptor beta chain is described in this entry. Libraries were prepared by immunoSEQ multiplex PCR; TCRdb keeps only in-frame clonotypes and omits some of them. Found here are over 50,000 clones, approximately 83% of them singletons; the top ten hold 5%. The germline gives CDR1 PRHDT, CDR2 FYEKMQ (reference sequence). The CDR3 is made up of 15 amino acids. The V gene lost 1 base and the J gene lost 2 bases, with 11 bases spanning the gap. This sample is part of a study of technical replicates of blood from several donors. The chain is built from TRBV13 and TRBJ2-5, with D possibly TRBD1 on 5 matching bases. The clonotype originates from a human donor in good health. Some clones in this sample may be carry-over from other donors' samples. The sequencing input was PBMCs. The CDR3 region has the DNA TGTGCCAGCAGCTTAGCAGGGATCCAACAAGAGACCCAGTACTTC. It encodes CASSLAGIQQETQYF.